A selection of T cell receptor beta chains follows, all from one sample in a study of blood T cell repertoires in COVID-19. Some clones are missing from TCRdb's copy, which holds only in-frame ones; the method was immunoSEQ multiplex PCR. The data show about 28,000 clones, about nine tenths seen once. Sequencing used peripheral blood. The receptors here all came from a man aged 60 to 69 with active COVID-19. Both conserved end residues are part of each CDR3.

CDR3: CASSLYFGTGGQIETQYF
V: TRBV7-2

CDR3: CSVGTGSSYEQYF
V: TRBV29-1

CDR3: CASSESNRGLTTF
V: TRBV6-1

CDR3: CASSLDRASGAFF
V: TRBV5-1

CDR3: CASSFAQGYEQYF
V: TRBV12-3/TRBV12-4

CDR3: CASRRDISYNEQFF
V: TRBV6-6

CDR3: CAISEVGQGGETQYF
V: TRBV10-3

CDR3: CASSPQGDYGYTF
V: TRBV6-5

CDR3: CASSLGQGGYGYTF
V: TRBV5-8

CDR3: CASSRDREEFDEQYF
V: TRBV13

CDR3: CASSETSLAGNTIYF
V: TRBV18

CDR3: CASSLRGPTVGQPQHF
V: TRBV27

CDR3: CASRGLAGGFQETQYF
V: TRBV27

CDR3: CASSYRYRTMQFF
V: TRBV6-5

CDR3: CASSQGAGGTGELFF
V: TRBV4-1

CDR3: CASSIDLTANSYEQYF
V: TRBV19

CDR3: CASSLTGLMNTEAFF
V: TRBV7-3

CDR3: CATSEAAGGANVLTF
V: TRBV15

CDR3: CASSQGIAGRQETQYF
V: TRBV3-1/TRBV3-2

CDR3: CASSQGGAQAEKLFF
V: TRBV3-1/TRBV3-2